Each of the 5 T cell receptor beta chains below was sequenced from the same sample in a study of control samples from healthy donors and cancer patients. Clones were sequenced by immunoSEQ multiplex PCR, and TCRdb holds only the in-frame ones, with some missing. Here the sample spans about 60,000 clones, roughly 90% being singletons. Material for sequencing was PBMCs. Every receptor here comes from a man aged 35 to 55 with colorectal cancer.

V is TRBV6-2 or TRBV6-3 and J is TRBJ2-1, with 13 bases identical to TRBD2. The germline CDR1 and CDR2 sequences are MNHEY and SVGEGT. The ends lost 4 bases at V and 7 bases at J; junction bases unmatched: 4. The CDR3 has 15 residues. CDR3 in DNA: TGTGCCAGCAGTTCCGGGACTAGCGGGGTGAATGAGCAGTTCTTC. It encodes CASSSGTSGVNEQFF.

The chain carries TRBV12-3 or TRBV12-4 and TRBJ1-2, with 10 bases fitting TRBD1. With 5 bases clipped from V and 4 bases from J, the junction kept 1 base outside the gene matches. The length of the CDR3 is 13 residues. Here the CDR3 DNA reads TGTGCCAGCAGTCGGACAGGGGGCTATGGCTACACCTTC. It is translated as CASSRTGGYGYTF.

This clone was seen a few times. This rearrangement joins TRBV12-3 or TRBV12-4 to TRBJ2-4; D gene uncertain. The CDR3 is made up of 12 amino acids. The V gene lost 5 bases and the J gene lost 2 bases, with 4 bases spanning the gap. The chain's CDR3 is CASSPSKNIQYF. The DNA of the CDR3 is TGTGCCAGCAGTCCTTCCAAAAACATTCAGTACTTC.

The V gene is TRBV18, the J gene TRBJ1-1; D remains ambiguous. The CDR3 runs 14 residues. With 3 bases removed from V and 5 bases from J, the gap between germline ends came to 13 bases. Germline V gene data show CDR1 as KGHSH and CDR2 as LQKENI. CDR3 in amino acids: CASSPGNEGTEAFF. CDR3 sequence (DNA): TGTGCCAGCTCACCGGGAAACGAAGGGACTGAAGCTTTCTTT.

The chain recombines TRBV6-5 with TRBJ2-7, with D hard to call. The CDR3 consists of 13 residues. Trimming stripped 0 bases from V and 0 bases from J, with 3 bases between. Germline values: CDR1 MNHEY, CDR2 SVGAGI. CDR3 nucleotide sequence: TGTGCCAGCAGTTACTCGGCCTCCTACGAGCAGTACTTC. Its protein is CASSYSASYEQYF.